These 30 T cell receptor beta chains came from one sample sequenced in a study of human T cells and chemical hapten exposure. Stated time point: pre-sensitization, week 0. Treatment given: therapeutic diphenylcyclopropenone sensitization with weekly scalp DPC. TCRdb fed the RACE reads into MiXCR, producing one record per CDR3 protein. This table has some 400,000 distinct CDR3 sequences, more than 4.5% appearing once. The specimen comprised whole blood, sampled in connection with sensitization to the hapten diphenylcyclopropenone (DPC). These receptors were collected from a woman in her 50s with alopecia areata. Some clones in this sample may be carry-over from other donors' samples.

The table lists this clonotype with many counts. The V and J genes are TRBV12-3 or TRBV12-4 and TRBJ2-7, with D maybe TRBD1 (5 bases). This CDR3 region has 15 residues. Trimming removed 6 bases at V and 1 base at J, with 16 bases between. Here the CDR3 reads CASSGSRAESYEQYF. For the CDR3, the DNA is TGTGCCAGCAGCGGAAGCAGGGCGGAATCCTACGAGCAGTACTTC.

The rearrangement joins TRBV3-1 to TRBJ2-5; D possibly corresponds to TRBD1 (6 bases). The CDR3 sequence is 16 residues long. Per the germline V gene, CDR1 is LGHDT and CDR2 is YNNKEL (reference sequence). Trimming cost V 0 bases and J 0 bases, with 11 bases left between them. CDR3 in DNA: TGTGCCAGCAGCCAAGAGGGGGCCCCCTACCAAGAGACCCAGTACTTC. Translation: CASSQEGAPYQETQYF.

This clonotype has only a few counts. The gene calls are TRBV5-1 and TRBJ2-1, with a tentative D call TRBD2 (7 bases). The CDR3 is made up of 14 amino acids. Per the germline V gene, CDR1 is SGHRS and CDR2 is YFSETQ. V lost 0 bases, J lost 7 bases, and 11 bases lay in between. CDR3 sequence: CASSLEQGGNEQFF. The CDR3 nucleotides read TGCGCCAGCAGCTTGGAACAGGGAGGGAATGAGCAGTTCTTC. The entire variable domain, with the rest obtained from reference TRBV5-1 and TRBJ2-1, is as follows: KAGVTQTPRYLIKTRGQQVTLSCSPISGHRSVSWYQQTPGQGLQFLFEYFSETQRNKGNFPGRFSGRQFSNSRSEMNVSTLELGDSALYLCASSLEQGGNEQFFGPGTRLTVL.

The chain recombines TRBV4-1 with TRBJ1-4; no reliable D call. This CDR3 has 15 amino acids. With 1 base removed from V and 8 bases from J, the gap between germline ends came to 14 bases. In germline, CDR1 is MGHRA, CDR2 YSYEKL. The chain's CDR3 is CASSQVWGMGEKLFF. Here the CDR3 DNA reads TGCGCCAGCAGCCAAGTTTGGGGTATGGGGGAAAAACTGTTTTTT.

There are many counts of this clonotype. This chain uses TRBV5-6 with TRBJ2-1, with 7 bases that match TRBD2. V lost 5 bases to trimming and J lost 2 bases; unmatched junction nucleotides: 10. The CDR3 sequence is 16 residues long. CDR1 SGHDT and CDR2 YYEEEE come from the germline V gene. The CDR3 protein is CASSFPSAGTYNEQFF. The CDR3 nucleotides are TGTGCCAGCAGTTTCCCCTCAGCGGGGACCTACAATGAGCAGTTCTTC. Looking up the rest from reference TRBV5-6 and TRBJ2-1 gives the full variable domain: DAGVTQSPTHLIKTRGQQVTLRCSPKSGHDTVSWYQQALGQGPQFIFQYYEEEERQRGNFPDRFSGHQFPNYSSELNVNALLLGDSALYLCASSFPSAGTYNEQFFGPGTRLTVL.

This clonotype showed up many times. The V gene is TRBV7-2, the J gene TRBJ2-1; the match to TRBD2 covers 8 bases. Unmatched junction bases numbered 10, after V lost 5 bases and J lost 7 bases. CDR1 SGHTA and CDR2 FQGNSA come from the germline V gene. CDR3 length: 15 amino acids. The CDR3 nucleotides read TGTGCCAGCAGCCCGTGGGTACGGGAGGGGAATGAGCAGTTCTTC. Translating it yields CASSPWVREGNEQFF. The full variable domain, rest sourced from reference TRBV7-2 and TRBJ2-1, is GAGVSQSPSNKVTEKGKDVELRCDPISGHTALYWYRQSLGQGLEFLIYFQGNSAPDKSGLPSDRFSAERTGGSVSTLTIQRTQQEDSAVYLCASSPWVREGNEQFFGPGTRLTVL.

This clonotype turned up a few times. This chain uses TRBV2 with TRBJ1-1; D is unresolved. Germline CDR1 reads SNHLY; CDR2 reads FYNNEI. Trimming took 8 bases from V and 0 from J, leaving 13 bases between them. The CDR3 is made up of 14 amino acids. This CDR3 reads CASSAASLNTEAFF. The CDR3 DNA reads as TGTGCCAGCTCGGCAGCCTCATTGAACACTGAAGCTTTCTTT.

This clonotype appeared many times. The V and J genes are TRBV30 and TRBJ1-2, with 9 positions matching TRBD1. This CDR3 is built from 15 residues. V was pared by 2 bases and J by 7 bases, with 11 bases of the junction left unmatched. Germline CDR1 and CDR2: GTSNPN and SVGIG (reference sequence). CDR3 DNA: TGTGCCTGGAGTCCTATCGGGACAGGGAAAGGTGGCTACACCTTC. This translates into CAWSPIGTGKGGYTF.

This clonotype was seen only a few times. The gene calls are TRBV6-5 and TRBJ2-1; TRBD1 matches at 9 bases. The ends lost 6 bases at V and 4 bases at J; junction bases unmatched: 7. CDR3 length: 15 residues. CDR1 is MNHEY and CDR2 is SVGAGI in the germline V gene. CDR3 in amino acids: CASRWGTGRYNEQFF. CDR3 nucleotides: TGTGCCAGCAGGTGGGGGACAGGGCGGTACAATGAGCAGTTCTTC.

This clonotype was counted at least ten times. The V call is TRBV7-9, the J call TRBJ1-1; D ambiguous. This CDR3 spans 14 amino acids. Germline CDR1 reads SEHNR; CDR2 reads FQNEAQ (reference sequence). V gave up 5 bases and J gave up 2 bases, with 12 bases separating them. CDR3 amino acids: CASSPAEFNTEAFF. The CDR3 DNA sequence: TGTGCCAGCAGCCCCGCCGAATTCAACACTGAAGCTTTCTTT.

This clonotype was observed a few times. The chain is built from TRBV28 and TRBJ2-7, with TRBD2 matching 11 bases. The CDR3 is 16 amino acids. The germline gives CDR1 MDHEN, CDR2 SYDVKM. The ends lost 2 bases at V and 2 bases at J; junction bases unmatched: 5. The CDR3 spells CASSLLSGRGPYEQYF. DNA of the CDR3: TGTGCCAGCAGTTTACTTAGCGGGAGGGGACCCTACGAGCAGTACTTC.

This clonotype was detected only a few times. The gene calls are TRBV12-3 or TRBV12-4 and TRBJ2-5, with D hard to call. Trimming left V 1 base short and J 2 bases short, with 8 bases between. The CDR3 covers 14 residues. CDR3 residues: CASSLGLPQETQYF. The CDR3 DNA reads TGTGCCAGCAGTTTAGGGTTACCTCAAGAGACCCAGTACTTC.

The sample holds many counts of this clonotype. The chain recombines TRBV4-1 with TRBJ2-3, with 7 bases identical to TRBD2. The trim removed 4 bases at V and 3 bases at J, leaving 10 bases unmatched. The CDR3 runs 16 residues. Germline lookup yields CDR1 MGHRA and CDR2 YSYEKL. Here the CDR3 DNA reads TGCGCCAGCAGCCGAGACCGGGGGGAAATAACAGATACGCAGTATTTT. This encodes CASSRDRGEITDTQYF.

This clonotype was found a few times. This sequence joins TRBV6-1 and TRBJ2-7, with a weak D call TRBD2 (5 bases). The CDR3 extends over 13 amino acids. V was clipped by 7 bases and J by 7 bases, with 17 bases between them. The germline CDR1 and CDR2 sequences are MNHNS and SASEGT. The CDR3 sequence: CASIRGPPGEQYF. Here the CDR3 DNA reads TGTGCCAGCATCCGAGGCCCCCCGGGGGAGCAGTACTTC.

This clonotype came up many times. The V gene is TRBV5-1, the J gene TRBJ1-6; no reliable D call. The germline CDR1 and CDR2 sequences are SGHRS and YFSETQ. The CDR3 has 15 residues. V lost 3 bases and J 7 bases, leaving 14 bases between the germline ends. This chain's CDR3 is CASSYARRGNSPLHF. The DNA of the CDR3 is TGCGCCAGCAGCTACGCGCGTCGGGGAAATTCACCCCTCCACTTT.

This clonotype was seen a handful of times. V and J are TRBV2 and TRBJ1-1; D gene unclear. V was trimmed by 7 bases and J by 5 bases, leaving 14 bases between them. CDR3 length: 13 amino acids. The germline V gene encodes CDR1 SNHLY and CDR2 FYNNEI. The CDR3 sequence: CASNTNGLTEAFF. CDR3 DNA sequence: TGTGCCAGCAACACAAACGGACTTACTGAAGCTTTCTTT.

This clonotype occurred a few times. V is TRBV10-3 and J is TRBJ2-3; 7 bases match TRBD2. Per germline, CDR1 ENHRY and CDR2 SYGVKD. The V gene end was trimmed by 3 bases and the J gene end by 3 bases; junction bases not matched to a gene: 6. The CDR3 sequence is 15 residues long. CDR3 sequence: CAISEVRGETDTQYF. The CDR3 DNA reads TGTGCCATCAGTGAAGTCCGGGGGGAGACAGATACGCAGTATTTT.

At least ten counts were recorded for this clonotype. V gene TRBV27 combines with J gene TRBJ2-7; TRBD2 agrees at 9 bases. The CDR3 runs 15 residues. Losses at the gene ends were 5 bases for V and 4 bases for J; bases not matched to a gene: 9. The germline V gene has CDR1 MNHEY and CDR2 SMNVEV (reference sequence). The CDR3 here is CASSTPGLALYEQYF. As DNA, the CDR3 is TGTGCCAGCAGTACTCCGGGACTAGCTTTATACGAGCAGTACTTC.

This clonotype was seen ten or more times. The chain links TRBV18 to TRBJ1-5, with 9 bases that match TRBD1. Germline CDR1 is KGHSH and CDR2 is LQKENI. Germline trimming cut 5 bases from V and 5 bases from J; bases unmatched to any gene: 7. This CDR3 has 15 residues. The CDR3 loop is CASSVQGARDQPQHF. The DNA of the CDR3 is TGTGCCAGCTCAGTACAGGGGGCGCGGGATCAGCCCCAGCATTTT.

This clonotype has only a few counts. The chain has TRBV20-1 and TRBJ1-5; 7 nucleotides line up with TRBD1. The J segment lost 4 bases and the V segment lost 3 bases, leaving 6 bases of the junction unmatched. Germline-derived CDR1 and CDR2 are DFQATT and SNEGSKA (reference sequence). This CDR3 is built from 14 residues. The CDR3 DNA reads as TGCAGTGCTAGCGTAGGACAGGTTAATCAGCCCCAGCATTTT. Protein: CSASVGQVNQPQHF.

This clonotype was counted many times. The genes are TRBV7-2 and TRBJ2-3, with 9 bases aligning to TRBD2. Per the germline V gene, CDR1 is SGHTA and CDR2 is FQGNSA. V shed 1 base and J 4 bases; nucleotides not matched to a gene: 3. The CDR3 length is 15 residues. CDR3 in amino acids: CASSLGGLAADTQYF. CDR3 coding DNA: TGTGCCAGCAGCTTAGGGGGACTAGCAGCAGATACGCAGTATTTT.

This clonotype was counted only a few times. CDR3 DNA: TGTGCCAGCCTCCGACAGGGACAAGAGACCCAGTACTTC. Encoded protein: CASLRQGQETQYF. The chain couples TRBV6-2 or TRBV6-3 to TRBJ2-5; 7 bases agree with TRBD1. V lost 8 bases and J lost 2; bases outside the gene matches: 5. The CDR3 consists of 13 residues. The germline CDR1 and CDR2 sequences are MNHEY and SVGEGT.

This clonotype was seen ten or more times. The genes are TRBV29-1 and TRBJ2-3, with 8 nucleotides matching TRBD1. The germline gives CDR1 SQVTM, CDR2 ANQGSEA. CDR3 length: 15 amino acids. Trimming cost V 3 bases and J 3 bases; bases outside gene matches: 8. In DNA form, the CDR3 reads TGCAGCGTTGAGGGGCAGGGGGCGCGGACAGATACGCAGTATTTT. It yields the protein CSVEGQGARTDTQYF.

This clonotype has a count of ten or more. The chain uses TRBV11-2 and TRBJ2-5; D not certain. This CDR3 is built from 14 residues. V lost 1 base and J lost 5, with 11 bases in between. The germline CDR1 and CDR2 sequences are SGHAT and FQNNGV. The CDR3 sequence is CASSLGYGDETQYF. The DNA for the CDR3 is TGTGCCAGCAGCTTAGGATATGGTGATGAGACCCAGTACTTC.

In this sample, this clonotype turned up many times. The V call is TRBV6-1, the J call TRBJ2-7; 7 bases align to TRBD2. The CDR3 has 13 amino acids. Trimming at V came to 7 bases and at J to 2 bases, leaving 5 bases not matched to a gene. Germline V CDR1 and CDR2: MNHNS, SASEGT. CDR3 sequence: CASTPGGTYEQYF. CDR3 in DNA: TGTGCCAGCACTCCGGGAGGAACCTACGAGCAGTACTTC.

This clonotype was detected many times. The chain has TRBV20-1 and TRBJ2-6; unclear D gene. Per germline, CDR1 DFQATT and CDR2 SNEGSKA (reference sequence). The CDR3 runs to 14 residues. Trimming stripped 0 bases from V and 1 base from J, with 4 bases between. CDR3 loop: CSARDASGANVLTF. For the CDR3, the DNA is TGCAGTGCTAGAGATGCGTCTGGGGCCAACGTCCTGACTTTC.

This clonotype was found many times. V usage is TRBV12-3 or TRBV12-4 and J usage is TRBJ2-5; 8 nucleotides match TRBD2. Unmatched junction bases numbered 11, after V lost 7 bases and J lost 4 bases. CDR3 size: 15 residues. The CDR3 sequence is CASTPGGRRGETQYF. For the CDR3, the DNA is TGTGCCAGCACCCCGGGGGGGAGGAGGGGAGAGACCCAGTACTTC.

This clonotype came up a few times. The chain combines TRBV4-1 with TRBJ2-6; 7 bases agree with TRBD1. This CDR3 is built from 17 residues. The J segment lost 0 bases and the V segment lost 2 bases, leaving 4 bases of the junction unmatched. Looked up from germline, CDR1 is MGHRA and CDR2 is YSYEKL. This CDR3 reads CASSQLDRTSGANVLTF. The CDR3 nucleotides are TGCGCCAGCAGCCAACTGGACAGGACCTCTGGGGCCAACGTCCTGACTTTC.

This clonotype has only a few counts. In DNA, the CDR3 is TGTGCCAGCGAGGACAGGATCATGAACACTGAAGCTTTCTTT. It yields the protein CASEDRIMNTEAFF. The chain carries TRBV7-9 and TRBJ1-1, with TRBD1 identical over 7 bases. The J segment lost 0 bases and the V segment lost 8 bases, leaving 6 bases of the junction unmatched. CDR3 length: 14 residues. Germline CDR1 reads SEHNR; CDR2 reads FQNEAQ (reference sequence). Together with reference TRBV7-9 and TRBJ1-1, the CDR3 gives the full variable domain: DTGVSQNPRHKITKRGQNVTFRCDPISEHNRLYWYRQTLGQGPEFLTYFQNEAQLEKSRLLSDRFSAERPKGSFSTLEIQRTEQGDSAMYLCASEDRIMNTEAFFGQGTRLTVV.

This clonotype has a count of ten or more. The rearrangement links TRBV7-3 to TRBJ2-2; the D is unclear. This CDR3 region has 13 residues. Trimming removed 5 bases at V and 1 base at J, with 5 bases between. Germline-derived CDR1 and CDR2 are SGHTA and FQGTGA. The CDR3 is CASSPENTGELFF. CDR3 nucleotide sequence: TGTGCCAGCAGCCCTGAGAACACCGGGGAGCTGTTTTTT.